The 12 T cell receptor beta chains presented below share a single source sample, sequenced in a study of T cells and Merkel cell carcinoma outcomes. Some clones are missing from TCRdb's copy, which holds only in-frame ones; the method was immunoSEQ multiplex PCR. Altogether about 6,400 clones are present, about 81% being singletons, with the ten largest covering around 15%. The sample consisted of tumor tissue from Merkel cell carcinoma. The source is a human donor with Merkel cell carcinoma. Some clones in this sample may be carry-over from other donors' samples.

The chain joins TRBV14 to TRBJ2-1, with D tentatively TRBD1 or TRBD2 (5 bases each). V lost 4 bases and J 5 bases, leaving 12 bases between the germline ends. In germline, CDR1 is SGHDN, CDR2 FVKESK. The CDR3 has 14 amino acids. Written as DNA, the CDR3 is TGTGCCAGCAGCCCCGGGACGGTTAACAATGAGCAGTTCTTC. Translation gives CASSPGTVNNEQFF.

J is TRBJ2-4 and V is TRBV14; no clear D gene. The CDR3 is 14 amino acids. The germline gives CDR1 SGHDN, CDR2 FVKESK. V was cut by 0 bases and J by 9 bases, with 12 bases left in between. CDR3 bases: TGTGCCAGCAGCCAAGACCCTCTCGGATCCATTCAGTACTTC. Its protein product is CASSQDPLGSIQYF.

The CDR3, as DNA: TGTGCCAGCAGCTTGGTCAATGAAGCTTTCTTT. Its protein is CASSLVNEAFF. The chain uses TRBV5-5 and TRBJ1-1; unclear D gene. The ends were cut back, 0 bases at V and 7 bases at J, with 4 bases in the middle. Germline CDR1 SGHKS, CDR2 YYEKEE (reference sequence). The CDR3 has 11 amino acids. Combining the CDR3 with reference TRBV5-5 and TRBJ1-1 gives the whole variable domain DAGVTQSPTHLIKTRGQQVTLRCSPISGHKSVSWYQQVLGQGPQFIFQYYEKEERGRGNFPDRFSARQFPNYSSELNVNALLLGDSALYLCASSLVNEAFFGQGTRLTVV.

V is TRBV7-2 and J is TRBJ2-3, with 11 nucleotides matching TRBD2. The CDR3 spans 16 residues. J lost 7 bases, V lost 1 base, and 7 bases had no gene match. Germline values: CDR1 SGHTA, CDR2 FQGNSA. The CDR3 protein is CASSLVFSGRGNTQYF. CDR3 nucleotides: TGTGCCAGCAGCTTAGTTTTTAGCGGGAGGGGGAATACGCAGTATTTT.

The V gene is TRBV20-1, the J gene TRBJ1-1; no firm D call. Trimming removed 3 bases from V and 0 bases from J, with 2 bases in between. The germline gives CDR1 DFQATT, CDR2 SNEGSKA (reference sequence). This CDR3 contains 11 residues. CDR3 amino acids: CSASLNTEAFF. Here the CDR3 DNA reads TGCAGTGCTAGTTTGAACACTGAAGCTTTCTTT.

This sequence joins TRBV27 and TRBJ2-7, with TRBD2 identical over 14 bases. The CDR3 has 16 residues. The V gene's germline CDR1 is MNHEY and CDR2 SMNVEV (reference sequence). Trimming at V came to 4 bases and at J to 5 bases, leaving 7 bases not matched to a gene. The CDR3 loop reads CASSYTGTSGRNEQYF. The CDR3 DNA sequence: TGTGCCAGCAGTTATACCGGGACTAGCGGGAGAAACGAGCAGTACTTC.

V and J are TRBV25-1 and TRBJ2-3, with TRBD2 matching 10 bases. Per germline, CDR1 MGHDK and CDR2 SYGVNS. The J segment lost 5 bases and the V segment lost 2 bases, leaving 7 bases of the junction unmatched. The CDR3 contains 16 residues. For the CDR3, the DNA is TGTGCCAGCAGTGAAGGGCTAGCGGGAGCAAAAGATACGCAGTATTTT. Translated, it gives CASSEGLAGAKDTQYF.

The chain links TRBV5-1 to TRBJ2-1; D is ambiguous. CDR1 is SGHRS and CDR2 is YFSETQ in the germline V gene. The CDR3 runs to 16 residues. Trimming pared 0 bases from V and 9 bases from J, leaving 19 bases between. The CDR3 DNA reads TGCGCCAGCAGCTTGGACGCCGAGGCTGGCGCGAGTGAGCAGTTCTTC. Its translation is CASSLDAEAGASEQFF.

The V and J genes are TRBV7-2 and TRBJ2-7, with D maybe TRBD2 (6 bases). Germline assignment: CDR1 SGHTA and CDR2 FQGNSA. V dropped 1 base and J dropped 3 bases, with 10 bases sitting between them. The CDR3 length is 14 residues. This chain's CDR3 is CASSLGSGNYEQYF. The CDR3 DNA is TGTGCCAGCAGCTTAGGTAGCGGAAACTACGAGCAGTACTTC.

The count of this clone is one. The genes are TRBV7-9 and TRBJ2-7; TRBD2 matches at 7 bases. CDR3 length: 14 amino acids. J gave up 4 bases and V 9 bases, and 12 bases lay outside the gene matches. Germline values: CDR1 SEHNR, CDR2 FQNEAQ (reference sequence). The CDR3 here is CASAKAGFGYEQYF. CDR3 sequence (DNA): TGTGCCAGTGCTAAAGCGGGATTTGGGTACGAGCAGTACTTC.

The chain employs TRBV19 and TRBJ2-1; 11 nucleotides align to TRBD2. Germline values: CDR1 LNHDA, CDR2 SQIVND (reference sequence). V dropped 5 bases and J dropped 3; count of bases not matched to a gene: 3. This CDR3 has 15 residues. DNA of the CDR3: TGTGCCAGTAGTCAAACTAGCGGGGGCTACAATGAGCAGTTCTTC. Its translation is CASSQTSGGYNEQFF.

The chain couples TRBV28 to TRBJ1-4, with no clear D. This CDR3 has 14 residues. Germline CDR1 is MDHEN and CDR2 is SYDVKM. The ends were cut back, 3 bases at V and 5 bases at J, with 10 bases in the middle. As DNA, the CDR3 is TGTGCCAGCAGTTTCACGGGAGGGAATGAAAAACTGTTTTTT. This encodes CASSFTGGNEKLFF.